The source of this TCR beta chain is a study of blood T cell repertoires in COVID-19. Across the study: Researchers got acute and convalescent COVID-19 samples from the United States, Italy and Spain.

As handled by the study authors: Estimated nucleated cell counts came from reference gene primer amplification. The table came from immunoSEQ multiplex PCR; TCRdb's copy has only in-frame clones and leaves some out. For V, J and clone size, that table is used; D and trimming come from the DNA. This table has nearly 350,000 clones, about 90% appearing once. The CDR3 is 16 amino acids. Germline loops: CDR1 SGHRS, CDR2 YFSETQ. With 4 bases clipped from V and 5 bases from J, the junction kept 12 bases outside the gene matches. Cohorts were determined from participant-reported clinical history. The recovered donors of Cohort 3 showed two negative PCRs, clearance, or symptom resolution.

This clonotype was sampled from a woman under 40 who had recovered from COVID-19. The sequencing input was PBMCs or T cells enriched from blood (not recorded which). The chain links TRBV5-1 to TRBJ2-5; TRBD1 matches 9 bases. This chain's CDR3 is CASSGSGTGRVETQYF. The CDR3 nucleotides are TGCGCCAGCAGCGGTTCGGGGACAGGGAGGGTCGAGACCCAGTACTTC.